The 8 T cell receptor beta chains in this list originate from one sample, sequenced in a study of cytomegalovirus exposure and HLA in healthy donors. 60 Vbeta and 13 Jbeta primers were used in PCR. Sequencing used immunoSEQ multiplex PCR; TCRdb keeps in-frame clones, though not all of them. The sample holds about 160,000 clones, 82% seen once. Source material: PBMCs. The source is a girl aged 2 to 9 in good health and CMV-seropositive.

This rearrangement joins TRBV10-2 to TRBJ1-2, with 8 bases that match TRBD1. Germline CDR1 WSHSY, CDR2 SAAADI. The CDR3 sequence is 14 residues long. Trimming cost V 0 bases and J 8 bases; bases outside gene matches: 5. CDR3 DNA sequence: TGCGCCAGCAGTGAGTCCCCAGGGGGCTGGGGCTACACCTTC. It codes for CASSESPGGWGYTF.

This clone was recorded once. The chain links TRBV28 to TRBJ1-5; weak D call: TRBD1 (5 bases). Germline loops: CDR1 MDHEN, CDR2 SYDVKM. V was clipped by 4 bases and J by 16 bases, with 14 bases between them. The CDR3 has 11 residues. The CDR3 sequence is CASSSGTNKHF. CDR3 nucleotide sequence: TGTGCCAGCAGTTCCGGGACTAATAAACATTTT.

The chain carries TRBV5-4 and TRBJ1-1; possibly TRBD1 for D (6 bases). The CDR3 consists of 12 residues. Germline CDR1 SGHNT, CDR2 YYREEE (reference sequence). V gave up 10 bases and J gave up 1 base, with 11 bases separating them. The CDR3 DNA follows: TGTGCCGGCCAGACAGGGAACACTGAAGCTTTCTTT. Encoded protein: CAGQTGNTEAFF.

This clone occurred a few times. The chain uses TRBV6-6 and TRBJ1-2, with a possible D match to TRBD1 (6 bases). Germline V gene lookup returns CDR1 MNHNY and CDR2 SVGAGI (reference sequence). There are 13 residues in the CDR3. V lost 0 bases to trimming and J lost 6 bases, with 8 bases between them. The DNA for the CDR3 is TGTGCCAGCAGTTACTCGGGGGCGGATGGCTACACCTTC. Protein sequence: CASSYSGADGYTF.

The rearrangement uses TRBV2 and TRBJ2-6, with TRBD1 as a possible D gene (5 bases). This CDR3 spans 15 amino acids. V dropped 4 bases and J dropped 0 bases, with 7 bases sitting between them. From germline, CDR1 is SNHLY and CDR2 FYNNEI. The CDR3 DNA follows: TGTGCCAGCAGTGTGGGGCCCTCTGGGGCCAACGTCCTGACTTTC. Its translation is CASSVGPSGANVLTF.

This chain uses TRBV9 with TRBJ2-1; 7 bases line up with TRBD2. Unmatched junction bases numbered 5, after V lost 2 bases and J lost 0 bases. The CDR3 loop spans 16 amino acids. CDR1 SGDLS and CDR2 YYNGEE come from the germline V gene. Here the CDR3 DNA reads TGTGCCAGCAGCGTCCTAGCGGATAGCTCCTACAATGAGCAGTTCTTC. It codes for CASSVLADSSYNEQFF.

CDR3 DNA: TGTGCCTGGAGACGCGGTTCTTACAATGAGCAGTTCTTC. Translated, it gives CAWRRGSYNEQFF. The chain links TRBV30 to TRBJ2-1; D ambiguous. V was shortened by 3 bases and J by 4 bases, with 10 bases between the two germline ends. Germline V gene data show CDR1 as GTSNPN and CDR2 as SVGIG (reference sequence). This CDR3 contains 13 residues.

This clone was picked up one time. V is TRBV7-9 and J is TRBJ2-7; 11 nucleotides line up with TRBD1. V was clipped by 10 bases and J by 3 bases; unmatched bases: 5. From germline, CDR1 is SEHNR and CDR2 FQNEAQ (reference sequence). The CDR3 runs 13 residues. In DNA, the CDR3 is TGTGCCATTGCCGGGACAGGGGGCTACGAGCAGTACTTC. Protein: CAIAGTGGYEQYF.